This T cell receptor beta chain was recorded in a study of blood T cell repertoires in COVID-19. Whole-study context: The samples span acute and convalescent COVID-19 from the United States, Italy and Spain. From T cells, B-cell-depleted T cells, or PBMCs came the material, which was cDNA or gDNA.

V was cut by 7 bases and J by 0 bases, with 13 bases left in between. Germline V gives CDR1 LNHDA, CDR2 SQIVND (reference sequence). This CDR3 spans 15 amino acids. Per the original data handling: It was from reference gene primer amplification that nucleated cell counts were estimated. Profiling relied on immunoSEQ multiplex PCR, and the TCRdb table lists in-frame clones only, not all of them. The DNA gave D and trimming, while V, J and clone size come from that table. This table holds approximately 150,000 clones, roughly 84% found once. In assigning cohorts, the study relied on participant-reported clinical history.

The material sequenced was PBMCs or T cells enriched from blood (not recorded which). V usage is TRBV19 and J usage is TRBJ1-5; D gene uncertain. The sequence was collected from a man in his fifties or sixties who had recovered from COVID-19. CDR3 amino acids: CASNTGFFSNQPQHF. The CDR3 nucleotides read TGTGCCAGTAATACGGGGTTCTTTAGCAATCAGCCCCAGCATTTT.